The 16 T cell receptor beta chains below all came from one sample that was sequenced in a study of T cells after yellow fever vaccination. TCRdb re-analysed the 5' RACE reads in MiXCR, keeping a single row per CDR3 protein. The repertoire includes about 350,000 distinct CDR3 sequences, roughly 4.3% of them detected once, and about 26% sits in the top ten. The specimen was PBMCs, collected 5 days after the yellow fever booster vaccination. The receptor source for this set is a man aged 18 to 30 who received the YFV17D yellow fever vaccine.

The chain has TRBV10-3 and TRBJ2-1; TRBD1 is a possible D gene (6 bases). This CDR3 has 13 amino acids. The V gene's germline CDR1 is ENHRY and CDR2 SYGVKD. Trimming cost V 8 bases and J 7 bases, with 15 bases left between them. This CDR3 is CAIVGGLRNEQFF. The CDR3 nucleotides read TGTGCCATCGTTGGGGGCCTGAGGAATGAGCAGTTCTTC.

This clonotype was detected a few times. The CDR3 is CASSGRTAGGKTNQPQHF. CDR3 sequence (DNA): TGTGCCAGCAGTGGCCGGACAGCGGGGGGCAAAACGAATCAGCCCCAGCATTTT. The chain uses TRBV27 and TRBJ1-5, with D perhaps matching TRBD1 (6 bases). This CDR3 is 18 amino acids long. Germline V gene lookup returns CDR1 MNHEY and CDR2 SMNVEV (reference sequence). V was pared by 5 bases and J by 4 bases, with 24 bases between.

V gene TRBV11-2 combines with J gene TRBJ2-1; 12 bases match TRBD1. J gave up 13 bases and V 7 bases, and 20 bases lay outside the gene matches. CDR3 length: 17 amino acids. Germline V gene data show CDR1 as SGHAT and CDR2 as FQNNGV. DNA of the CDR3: TGTGCCAGCACCCCGGGCTTGCGGGACAGGGGGCGGATCCTACAGTTCTTC. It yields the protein CASTPGLRDRGRILQFF.

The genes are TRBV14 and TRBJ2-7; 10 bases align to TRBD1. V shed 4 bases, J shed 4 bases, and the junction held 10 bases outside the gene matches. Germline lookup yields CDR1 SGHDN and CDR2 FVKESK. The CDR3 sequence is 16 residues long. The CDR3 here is CASSPPFGQGGYEQYF. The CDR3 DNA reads TGTGCCAGCAGCCCACCCTTTGGACAGGGGGGGTACGAGCAGTACTTC.

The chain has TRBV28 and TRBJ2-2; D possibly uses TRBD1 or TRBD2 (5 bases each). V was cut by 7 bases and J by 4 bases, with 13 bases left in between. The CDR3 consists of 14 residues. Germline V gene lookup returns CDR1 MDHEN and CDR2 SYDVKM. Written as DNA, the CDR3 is TGTGCCAGCACGACGGGGCAGAGCACCGGGGAGCTGTTTTTT. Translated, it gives CASTTGQSTGELFF.

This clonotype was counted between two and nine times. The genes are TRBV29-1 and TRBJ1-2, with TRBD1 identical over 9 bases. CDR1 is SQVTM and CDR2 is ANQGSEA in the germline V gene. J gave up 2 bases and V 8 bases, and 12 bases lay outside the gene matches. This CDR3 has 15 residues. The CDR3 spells CSYVGGTGTNYGYTF. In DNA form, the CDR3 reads TGCAGCTACGTTGGGGGGACAGGGACCAACTATGGCTACACCTTC.

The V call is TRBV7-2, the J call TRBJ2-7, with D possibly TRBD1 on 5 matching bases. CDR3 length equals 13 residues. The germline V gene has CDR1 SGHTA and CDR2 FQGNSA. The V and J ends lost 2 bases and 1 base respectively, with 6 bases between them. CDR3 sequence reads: CASSLKGSYEQYF. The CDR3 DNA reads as TGTGCCAGCAGCTTAAAGGGGTCCTACGAGCAGTACTTC.

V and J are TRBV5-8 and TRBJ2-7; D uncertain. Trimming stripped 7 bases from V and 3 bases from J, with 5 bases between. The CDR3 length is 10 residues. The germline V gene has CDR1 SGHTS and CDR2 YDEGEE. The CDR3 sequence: CASLNYEQYF. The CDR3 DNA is TGTGCCAGCCTTAACTACGAGCAGTACTTC.

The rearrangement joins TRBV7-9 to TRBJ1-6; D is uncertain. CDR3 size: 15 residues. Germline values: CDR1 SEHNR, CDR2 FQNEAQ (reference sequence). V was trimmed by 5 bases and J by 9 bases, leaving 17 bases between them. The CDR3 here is CASSPGPQRGSPLHF. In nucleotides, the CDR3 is TGTGCCAGCAGCCCCGGGCCCCAACGGGGTTCACCCCTCCACTTT.

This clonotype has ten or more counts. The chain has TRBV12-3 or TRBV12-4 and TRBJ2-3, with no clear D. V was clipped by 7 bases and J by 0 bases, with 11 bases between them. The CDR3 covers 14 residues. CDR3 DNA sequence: TGTGCCAGCACGTGGGATTCTAGCACAGATACGCAGTATTTT. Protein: CASTWDSSTDTQYF.

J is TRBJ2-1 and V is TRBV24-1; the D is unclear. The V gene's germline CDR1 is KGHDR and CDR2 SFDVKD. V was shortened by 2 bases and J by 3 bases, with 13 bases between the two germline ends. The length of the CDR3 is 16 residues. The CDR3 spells CATSDSGQGGYNEQFF. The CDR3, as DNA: TGTGCCACCAGTGATTCTGGGCAAGGTGGCTACAATGAGCAGTTCTTC.

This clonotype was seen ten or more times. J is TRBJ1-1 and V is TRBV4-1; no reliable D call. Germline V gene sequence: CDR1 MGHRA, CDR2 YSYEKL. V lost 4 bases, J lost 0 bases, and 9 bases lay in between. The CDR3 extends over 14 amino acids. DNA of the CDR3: TGCGCCAGCAGCCTTCTAGGGATGAACACTGAAGCTTTCTTT. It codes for CASSLLGMNTEAFF.

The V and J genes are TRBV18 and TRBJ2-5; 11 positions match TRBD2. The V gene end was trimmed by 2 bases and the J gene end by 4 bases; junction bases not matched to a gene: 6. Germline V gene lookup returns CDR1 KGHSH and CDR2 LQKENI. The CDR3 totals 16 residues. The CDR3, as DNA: TGTGCCAGCTCACCAAGGCAACTAGCGGGGGCAGAGACCCAGTACTTC. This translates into CASSPRQLAGAETQYF.

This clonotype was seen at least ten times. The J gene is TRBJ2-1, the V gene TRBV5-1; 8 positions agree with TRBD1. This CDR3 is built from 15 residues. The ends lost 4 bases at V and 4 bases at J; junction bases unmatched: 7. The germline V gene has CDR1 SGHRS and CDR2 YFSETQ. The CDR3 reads CASSEGTGPYNEQFF. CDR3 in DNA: TGCGCCAGCAGCGAAGGGACAGGACCTTACAATGAGCAGTTCTTC.

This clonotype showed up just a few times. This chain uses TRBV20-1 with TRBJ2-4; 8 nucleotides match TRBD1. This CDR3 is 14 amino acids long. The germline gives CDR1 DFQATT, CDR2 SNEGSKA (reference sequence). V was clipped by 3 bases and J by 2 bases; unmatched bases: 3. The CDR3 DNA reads TGCAGTGCTAGGCGGACAGGGTCCAAAAACATTCAGTACTTC. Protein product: CSARRTGSKNIQYF.

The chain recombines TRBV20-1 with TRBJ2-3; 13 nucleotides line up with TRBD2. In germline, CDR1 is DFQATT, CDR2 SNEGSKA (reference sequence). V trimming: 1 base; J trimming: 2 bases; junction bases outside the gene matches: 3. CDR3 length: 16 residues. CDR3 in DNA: TGCAGTGCTAGAGGACTAGCGGGGGGCCACACAGATACGCAGTATTTT. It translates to CSARGLAGGHTDTQYF.